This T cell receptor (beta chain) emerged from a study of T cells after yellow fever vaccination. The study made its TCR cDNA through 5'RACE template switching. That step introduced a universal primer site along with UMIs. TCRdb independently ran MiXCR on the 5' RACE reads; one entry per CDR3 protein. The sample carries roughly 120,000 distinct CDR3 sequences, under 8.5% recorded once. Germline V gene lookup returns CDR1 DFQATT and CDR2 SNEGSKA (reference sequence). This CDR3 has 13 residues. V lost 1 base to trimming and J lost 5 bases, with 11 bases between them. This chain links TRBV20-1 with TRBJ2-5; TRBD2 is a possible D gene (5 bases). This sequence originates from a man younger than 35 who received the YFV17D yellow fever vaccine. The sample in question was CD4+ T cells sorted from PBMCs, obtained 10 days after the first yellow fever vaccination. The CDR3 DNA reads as TGCAGTGCTAGAGTGAGGGCCGGGGAGACCCAGTACTTC. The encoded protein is CSARVRAGETQYF.